This entry is about one T cell receptor beta chain. Which antigen it targets is not known. Base quality data are lacking; no much larger clone is found one base away. The record originates from a study of blood T cells in healthy people across ages (dated by TCRdb to the mid-2010s). Looking at the study overall: In model experiments, roughly one uniquely barcoded TCR beta cDNA molecule per two T cells was captured by template switching. The study measured age-related changes in TCR beta repertoire diversity using deep sequencing normalized with unique cDNA molecular identifiers. Donors of different ages were randomly distributed across sequencing lanes to avoid experimental bias. Two additional independent replicas of 1 million unique cDNA reads from the same blood draw were analyzed for two donors (one aged 18 to 30 and one aged 80 or older). Four age groups were formed from the donors: young (average roughly 15 years), middle-aged (approximately 41), aged (approximately 60) and long-lived (about 80). Beyond this particular receptor, the publication reports: The CMV infection status of donors was not known, potentially confounding age-related changes in expanded clonotypes. Estimates of total diversity from one million sequenced T cells were regarded as lower bounds and underestimates. The long-lived group showed more naive CD4+ T cells, fewer expanded clones and increased TCR diversity than the aged group, suggesting age selection. The percentage of naive T cells measured by flow cytometry correlated strongly with observed TCR beta diversity. As age increased, observed TCR beta diversity per million T cells dropped in a roughly linear way, and a significant reduction was already evident by age roughly 40. Bulk unsorted PBMC profiling prevented conclusive comparison of naive and antigen-experienced compartments.

The roughly 37 donors, aged about 6 to 95 years, were systemically healthy Caucasian individuals from Russia. Ten milliliters of peripheral blood were drawn from each donor into EDTA-treated Vacutainer tubes. Ficoll-Paque density-gradient centrifugation was used to isolate PBMCs, with at least 6 million per sample. Total RNA, at least 6 micrograms per sample, was extracted from PBMCs with Trizol reagent. Naive CD45RAhigh/CD27high T cell percentages were measured by flow cytometry on a PBMC aliquot from every donor. The method behind the library was 5' RACE. The data were produced on an Illumina HiSeq 2500. The second PCR ran for roughly 7 to 11 cycles and used a J-beta primer mix along with a sample-barcoded 5' primer. A template-switch 5' adaptor carrying 12 random nucleotides introduced a unique molecular identifier onto each TCR beta cDNA molecule. Each sample yielded at least 3 million CDR3-containing paired-end reads. First-strand cDNA was synthesized from all RNA with the Mint cDNA synthesis kit, primed by a TRBC-specific oligonucleotide. All cDNA was treated with uracil-DNA glycosylase and then went through a first 18-cycle PCR with the universal primers M1SS and BC2_uni_R. Processing in the source paper ran as follows. For normalization, 1 million high-quality reads, each with a distinct molecular identifier, were randomly selected from each sample. Reads with shared molecular identifiers were discarded instead of being binned into consensus sequences. MiTCR, run with a Q25 quality threshold and the strictest error-elimination algorithm, handled CDR3 identification, clonotype clustering and error correction. A nonparametric unseen species model using Euler transformation provided a lower-bound estimate of total TCR beta diversity. TCRdb applied fastp at Q25 and MiXCR to the public reads, then kept only in-frame beta chains. Rows with a matching CDR3 protein are joined into one entry that keeps the most common DNA and genes. The V and J calls and clone size come from TCRdb's table, not from the authors' own analysis. The sample data list around 690,000 distinct CDR3 sequences, and roughly 50% of these were observed just once. Approximately 37% of the sample rests with the top ten.

Including cysteine and phenylalanine, the CDR3 has 14 amino acids. Only the CDR3 DNA is retained, 42 bases long and in frame from the first base. V lost 6 bases and J lost 8 bases; the stretch between them is 14 bases long. The germline V gene provides CDR1 SNHLY and CDR2 FYNNEI. The rearranged chain carries TRBV2 and TRBJ1-6, with the D gene not confidently named. The sequenced sample consisted of blood. The clonotype was recovered from a man between 60 and 70 years old in good health. The CDR3 reads CASRTAAADSPLHF. The sequenced DNA is TGTGCCAGCAGGACGGCGGCAGCGGATTCACCCCTCCACTTT.